This T cell receptor (delta chain) was identified in a study of gamma-delta chains in newborns, infants, children. Study at large: Polyclonal expansion of innate γδ T cells after birth follows microbial exposure.

Germline CDR1 is GEAIGNYY and CDR2 is EKD. This CDR3 has 15 residues. With 3 bases clipped from V and 1 base from J, the junction kept 5 bases outside the gene matches. This clone was counted a few times. TCRdb made new clone calls on the reads using CATT. The profile shows around 11,000 delta-chain clones, about 10% of them singletons. This chain joins TRDV2 and TRDJ1; the match to TRDD3 covers 9 bases. Sequences were obtained from blood. The receptor was isolated from a child who was a newborn, infant or young child, either healthy, febrile or measles-vaccinated (not recorded which). CDR3 coding DNA: TGTGCCTGTGACCTACTGGGGGAGACCACCGATAAACTCATCTTT. Protein sequence: CACDLLGETTDKLIF.